The clone carrying this TCR beta chain was counted between two and nine times. Its antigen is unknown. Per the germline V gene, CDR1 is LNHDA and CDR2 is SQIVND (reference sequence). The CDR3 consists of 14 residues. V lost 6 bases to trimming and J lost 3 bases, with 12 bases between them. The sample comes from a study of cytomegalovirus exposure and HLA in healthy donors. Primers included in the PCR were 60 Vbeta and 13 Jbeta primers. Libraries were prepared by immunoSEQ multiplex PCR; TCRdb keeps only in-frame clonotypes and omits some of them. This sample has 95,000 to 130,000 clones; over 8% occur once, and the top ten carry 3%. General study results and limits: Whilst most TCR sequences proved rare, a subset of public TCRs occurred across many donors. V- and J-gene trimming in TCR beta was tied to a missense DCLRE1C variant by an analysis performed later. Indistinguishable V segments, including TRBV6-2 and TRBV6-3, were excluded. An ancestry cluster, one associated with Asian ancestry, reportedly showed fewer N-insertions than the approximately 670-donor mean in a later analysis.

The sequence derives from a man between 25 and 39 years old in good health and CMV-seronegative. The rearrangement joins TRBV19 to TRBJ2-1; no definite D call. Input material: PBMCs. The CDR3, as DNA: TGTGCCAGTAGCTTTCTACCGGGCTACAATGAGCAGTTCTTC. Translation: CASSFLPGYNEQFF.